Shown below are 7 T cell receptor beta chains from a single sample sequenced in a study of type 1 and type 2 diabetes patients (TCRdb year 2016). The instrument was an Illumina MiSeq. TCRbeta CDR3 amplification used genomic DNA from the sorted T cell subsets as template. Multiplex PCR with 30 forward and 13 reverse primers amplified the TCRbeta CDR3 region. TCRdb reprocessed the public reads (quality trimming at Q25 with fastp, clone calling with MiXCR) and kept in-frame beta chains. Every distinct CDR3 protein forms one entry, paired with its most common genes and DNA. This sample comprises more than 250,000 distinct CDR3 sequences, over 45% of them detected only once. Approximately 15% of the sample is held by the ten biggest clonotypes. The sequenced sample consisted of peripheral blood mononuclear cells (PBMCs). All receptors come from a man aged 18 to 29 with type 2 diabetes.

The chain links TRBV7-3 to TRBJ2-1; 7 bases are a match to TRBD1. The CDR3 has 12 amino acids. After removal of 10 bases from V and 6 bases from J, the junction contained 6 bases not matched to a gene. CDR1 is SGHTA and CDR2 is FQGTGA in the germline V gene. The CDR3 bases are TGTGCCATCATTACAGGGGTCAATGAGCAGTTCTTC. This codes for CAIITGVNEQFF.

To note about this clonotype: The junction differs from germline at one of its ends, possibly a read error. The chain has TRBV7-6 and TRBJ2-7, with D perhaps matching TRBD1 (6 bases). The germline CDR1 and CDR2 sequences are SGHVS and FNYEAQ. The CDR3 extends over 8 amino acids. The CDR3, as DNA: TGTGCCAGCAGCTGGCAGGGGTTC. This gives the protein CASSWQGF.

The chain recombines TRBV30 with TRBJ2-1; TRBD2 aligns across 14 bases. With 1 base clipped from V and 4 bases from J, the junction kept 9 bases outside the gene matches. The germline gives CDR1 GTSNPN, CDR2 SVGIG (reference sequence). CDR3 length equals 18 residues. CDR3 residues: CAWSGAGTSGRFYNEQFF. The CDR3, as DNA: TGTGCCTGGAGTGGGGCCGGGACTAGCGGGAGATTTTACAATGAGCAGTTCTTC.

The chain's CDR3 is CSAQGGGQDNSPLHF. The CDR3 region has the DNA TGCAGTGCTCAGGGGGGGGGACAGGATAATTCACCCCTCCACTTT. J is TRBJ1-6 and V is TRBV20-1, with 8 bases lining up with TRBD1. With 5 bases clipped from V and 5 bases from J, the junction kept 8 bases outside the gene matches. The CDR3 has 15 amino acids. CDR1 is DFQATT, CDR2 SNEGSKA, per germline (reference sequence).

The J gene is TRBJ2-7, the V gene TRBV27; 10 positions match TRBD1. The length of the CDR3 is 16 residues. CDR1 is MNHEY, CDR2 SMNVEV, per germline (reference sequence). Unmatched junction bases numbered 8, after V lost 0 bases and J lost 6 bases. CDR3 loop: CASSLSVGQGQREQYF. As DNA, the CDR3 is TGTGCCAGCAGTTTATCAGTGGGACAGGGGCAGCGCGAGCAGTACTTC.

Regarding this clonotype: Possible read error: a much larger clone is one base away. The chain is built from TRBV2 and TRBJ1-6, with a tentative D call TRBD1 (5 bases). This CDR3 is 13 amino acids long. The V gene's germline CDR1 is SNHLY and CDR2 FYNNEI. Trimming left V 7 bases short and J 9 bases short, with 13 bases between. CDR3 protein: CASNPGAISPLHF. Here the CDR3 DNA reads TGTGCCAGCAACCCTGGGGCTATTTCACCCCTCCACTTT.

The chain recombines TRBV20-1 with TRBJ1-1; D is undetermined. The CDR3 is 14 residues long. Deletions cut 0 bases from V and 1 base from J, with 9 bases between. Germline V gene lookup returns CDR1 DFQATT and CDR2 SNEGSKA (reference sequence). Here the CDR3 DNA reads TGCAGTGCTAGAGATTTTCGGGGGAACACTGAAGCTTTCTTT. As protein: CSARDFRGNTEAFF.